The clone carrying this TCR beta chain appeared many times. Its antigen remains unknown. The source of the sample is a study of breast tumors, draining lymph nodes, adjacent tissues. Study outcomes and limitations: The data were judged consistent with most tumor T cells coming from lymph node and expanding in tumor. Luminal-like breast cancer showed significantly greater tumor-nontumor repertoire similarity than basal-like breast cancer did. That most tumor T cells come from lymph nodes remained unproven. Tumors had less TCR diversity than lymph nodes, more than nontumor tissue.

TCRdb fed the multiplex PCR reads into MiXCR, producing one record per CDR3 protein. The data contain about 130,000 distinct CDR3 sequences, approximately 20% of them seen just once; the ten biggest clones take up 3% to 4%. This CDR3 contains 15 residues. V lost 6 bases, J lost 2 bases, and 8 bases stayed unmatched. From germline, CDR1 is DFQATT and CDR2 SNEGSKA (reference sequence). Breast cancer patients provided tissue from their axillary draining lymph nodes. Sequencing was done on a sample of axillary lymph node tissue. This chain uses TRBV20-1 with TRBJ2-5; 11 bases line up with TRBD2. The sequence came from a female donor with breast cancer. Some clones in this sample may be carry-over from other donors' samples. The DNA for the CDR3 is TGCAGTGCGGCCGATAGCGGGAGGGATCAAGAGACCCAGTACTTC. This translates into CSAADSGRDQETQYF.